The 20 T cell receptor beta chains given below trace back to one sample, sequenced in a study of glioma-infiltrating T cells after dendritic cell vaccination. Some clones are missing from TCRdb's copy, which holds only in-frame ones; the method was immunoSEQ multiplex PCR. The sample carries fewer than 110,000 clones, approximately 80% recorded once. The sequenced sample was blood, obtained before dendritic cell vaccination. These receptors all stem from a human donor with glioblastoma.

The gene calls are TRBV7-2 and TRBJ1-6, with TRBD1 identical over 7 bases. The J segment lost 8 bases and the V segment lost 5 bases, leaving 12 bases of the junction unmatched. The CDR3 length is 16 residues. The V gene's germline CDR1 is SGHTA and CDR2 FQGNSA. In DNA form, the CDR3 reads TGTGCCAGCAGCCCGAGGGACAGAATTTTATATTCACCCCTCCACTTT. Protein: CASSPRDRILYSPLHF. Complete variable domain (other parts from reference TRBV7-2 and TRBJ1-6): GAGVSQSPSNKVTEKGKDVELRCDPISGHTALYWYRQSLGQGLEFLIYFQGNSAPDKSGLPSDRFSAERTGGSVSTLTIQRTQQEDSAVYLCASSPRDRILYSPLHFGNGTRLTVT.

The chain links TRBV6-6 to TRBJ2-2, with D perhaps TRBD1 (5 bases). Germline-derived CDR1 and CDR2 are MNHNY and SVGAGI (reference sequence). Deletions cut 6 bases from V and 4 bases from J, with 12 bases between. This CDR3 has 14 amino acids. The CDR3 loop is CASRFQGSTGELFF. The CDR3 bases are TGTGCCAGCAGATTTCAGGGTTCCACCGGGGAGCTGTTTTTT.

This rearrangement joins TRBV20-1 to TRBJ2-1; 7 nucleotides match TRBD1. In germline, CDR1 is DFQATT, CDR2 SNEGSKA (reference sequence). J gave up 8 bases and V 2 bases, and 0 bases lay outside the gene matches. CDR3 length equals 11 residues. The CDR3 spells CSARQGDEQFF. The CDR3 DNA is TGCAGTGCTAGACAGGGGGATGAGCAGTTCTTC.

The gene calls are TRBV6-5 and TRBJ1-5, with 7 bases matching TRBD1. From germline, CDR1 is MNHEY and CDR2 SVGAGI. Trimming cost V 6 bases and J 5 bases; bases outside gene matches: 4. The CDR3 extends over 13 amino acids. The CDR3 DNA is TGTGCCAGCAGAACCGGACAGGATCAGCCCCAGCATTTT. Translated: CASRTGQDQPQHF.

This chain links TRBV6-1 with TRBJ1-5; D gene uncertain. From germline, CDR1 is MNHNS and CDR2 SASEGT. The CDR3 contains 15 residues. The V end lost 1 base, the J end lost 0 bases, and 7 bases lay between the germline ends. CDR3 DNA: TGTGCCAGCAGTGAAGTCCAGTATAGCAATCAGCCCCAGCATTTT. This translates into CASSEVQYSNQPQHF.

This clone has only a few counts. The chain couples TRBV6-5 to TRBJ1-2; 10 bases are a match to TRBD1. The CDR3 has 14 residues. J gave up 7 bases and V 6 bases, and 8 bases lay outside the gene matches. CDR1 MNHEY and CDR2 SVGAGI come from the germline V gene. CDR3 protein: CASSTDRGLGGYTF. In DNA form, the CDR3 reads TGTGCCAGCAGCACCGACAGGGGGCTAGGTGGCTACACCTTC.

The CDR3: CASSAGLADQETQYF. The DNA for the CDR3 is TGTGCCAGCAGCGCGGGACTAGCGGATCAAGAGACCCAGTACTTC. The gene calls are TRBV5-4 and TRBJ2-5, with TRBD2 matching over 11 bases. The CDR3 has 15 residues. The junction had 4 bases not matched to a gene; V was cut back by 4 bases and J by 2 bases. The germline V gene has CDR1 SGHNT and CDR2 YYREEE (reference sequence).

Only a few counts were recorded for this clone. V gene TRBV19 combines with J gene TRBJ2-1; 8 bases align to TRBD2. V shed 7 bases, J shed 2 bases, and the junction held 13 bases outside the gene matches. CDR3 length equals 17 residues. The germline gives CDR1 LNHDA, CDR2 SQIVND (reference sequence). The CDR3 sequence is CASTPGSSGGPYNEQFF. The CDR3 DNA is TGTGCCAGTACCCCGGGATCCAGCGGGGGTCCCTACAATGAGCAGTTCTTC.

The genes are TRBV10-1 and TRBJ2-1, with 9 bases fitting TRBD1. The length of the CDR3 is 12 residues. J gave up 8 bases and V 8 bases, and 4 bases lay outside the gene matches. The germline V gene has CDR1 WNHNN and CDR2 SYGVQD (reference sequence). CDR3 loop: CASGRTGDEQFF. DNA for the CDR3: TGCGCCAGCGGAAGGACAGGGGATGAGCAGTTCTTC.

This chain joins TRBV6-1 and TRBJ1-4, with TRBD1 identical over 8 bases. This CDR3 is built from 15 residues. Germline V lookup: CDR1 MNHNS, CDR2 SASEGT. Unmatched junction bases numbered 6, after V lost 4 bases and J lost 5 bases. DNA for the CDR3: TGTGCCAGCAGTGTACACAGGGGGGACAATGAAAAACTGTTTTTT. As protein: CASSVHRGDNEKLFF.

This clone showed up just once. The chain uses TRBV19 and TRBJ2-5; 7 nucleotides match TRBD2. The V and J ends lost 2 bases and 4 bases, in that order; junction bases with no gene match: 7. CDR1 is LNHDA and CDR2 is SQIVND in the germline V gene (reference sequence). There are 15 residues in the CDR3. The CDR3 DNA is TGTGCCAGTAGTATAACGTCCTCTAGCGGAGAGACCCAGTACTTC. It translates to CASSITSSSGETQYF.

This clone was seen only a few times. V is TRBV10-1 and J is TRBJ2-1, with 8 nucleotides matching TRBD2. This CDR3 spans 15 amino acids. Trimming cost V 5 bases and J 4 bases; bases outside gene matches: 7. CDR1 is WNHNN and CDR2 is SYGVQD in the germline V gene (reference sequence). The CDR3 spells CASSQAGDRYNEQFF. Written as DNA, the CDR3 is TGCGCCAGCAGTCAAGCGGGGGATCGGTACAATGAGCAGTTCTTC.

CDR3 sequence reads: CASSLGDTNYEQYF. As DNA, the CDR3 is TGTGCCAGTAGCCTTGGGGACACCAACTACGAGCAGTACTTC. The genes are TRBV19 and TRBJ2-7, with D perhaps TRBD1 (6 bases). V was cut by 6 bases and J by 3 bases, with 15 bases left in between. The CDR3 is 14 residues long. CDR1 is LNHDA, CDR2 SQIVND, per germline (reference sequence).

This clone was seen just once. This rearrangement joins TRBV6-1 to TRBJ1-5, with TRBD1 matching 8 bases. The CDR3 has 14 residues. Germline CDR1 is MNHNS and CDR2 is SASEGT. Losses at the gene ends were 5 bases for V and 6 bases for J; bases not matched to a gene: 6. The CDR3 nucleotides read TGTGCCAGCAGTTTGGGACAGGACGGTCAGCCCCAGCATTTT. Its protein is CASSLGQDGQPQHF.

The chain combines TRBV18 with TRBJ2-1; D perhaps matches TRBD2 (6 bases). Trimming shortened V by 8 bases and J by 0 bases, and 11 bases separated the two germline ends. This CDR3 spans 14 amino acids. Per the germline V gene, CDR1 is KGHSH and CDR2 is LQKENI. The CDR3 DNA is TGTGCCAGCCTCCGGGGGAACTCCTACAATGAGCAGTTCTTC. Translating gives CASLRGNSYNEQFF. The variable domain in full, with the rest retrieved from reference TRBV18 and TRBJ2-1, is NAGVMQNPRHLVRRRGQEARLRCSPMKGHSHVYWYRQLPEEGLKFMVYLQKENIIDESGMPKERFSAEFPKEGPSILRIQQVVRGDSAAYFCASLRGNSYNEQFFGPGTRLTVL.

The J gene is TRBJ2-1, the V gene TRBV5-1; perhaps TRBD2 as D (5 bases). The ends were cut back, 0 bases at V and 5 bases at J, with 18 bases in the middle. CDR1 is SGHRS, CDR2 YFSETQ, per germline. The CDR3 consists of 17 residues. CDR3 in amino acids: CASSLDGVVRVDNEQFF. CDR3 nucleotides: TGCGCCAGCAGCTTGGACGGGGTGGTGAGGGTCGACAATGAGCAGTTCTTC.

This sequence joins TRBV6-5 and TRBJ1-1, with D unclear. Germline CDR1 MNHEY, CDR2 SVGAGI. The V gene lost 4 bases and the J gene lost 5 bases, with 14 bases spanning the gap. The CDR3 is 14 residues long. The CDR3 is CASSLDRGGTEAFF. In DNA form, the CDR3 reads TGTGCCAGCAGTTTAGACCGGGGAGGAACTGAAGCTTTCTTT.

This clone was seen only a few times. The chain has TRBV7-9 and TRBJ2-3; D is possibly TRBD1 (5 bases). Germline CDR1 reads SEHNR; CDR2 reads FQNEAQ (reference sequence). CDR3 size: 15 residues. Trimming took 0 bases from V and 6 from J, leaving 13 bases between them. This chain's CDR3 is CASSLAGPRADTQYF. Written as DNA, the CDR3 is TGTGCCAGCAGCTTAGCGGGGCCACGGGCCGATACGCAGTATTTT. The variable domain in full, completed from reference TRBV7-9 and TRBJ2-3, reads DTGVSQNPRHKITKRGQNVTFRCDPISEHNRLYWYRQTLGQGPEFLTYFQNEAQLEKSRLLSDRFSAERPKGSFSTLEIQRTEQGDSAMYLCASSLAGPRADTQYFGPGTRLTVL.

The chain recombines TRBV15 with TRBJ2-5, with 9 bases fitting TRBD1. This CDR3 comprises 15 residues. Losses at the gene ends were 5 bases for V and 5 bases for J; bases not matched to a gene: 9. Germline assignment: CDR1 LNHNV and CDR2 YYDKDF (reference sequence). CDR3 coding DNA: TGTGCCACCAGCGGAGCGGGACAGGGAGGGGAGACCCAGTACTTC. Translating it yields CATSGAGQGGETQYF.

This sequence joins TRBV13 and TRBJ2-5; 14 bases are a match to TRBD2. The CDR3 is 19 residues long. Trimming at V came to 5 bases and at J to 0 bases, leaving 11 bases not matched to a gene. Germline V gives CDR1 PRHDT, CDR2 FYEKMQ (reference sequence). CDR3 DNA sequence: TGTGCCAGCAGCATTCTTGGGACTAGCGGGGGAAGGTACCAAGAGACCCAGTACTTC. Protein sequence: CASSILGTSGGRYQETQYF. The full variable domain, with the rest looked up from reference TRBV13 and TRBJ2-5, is AAGVIQSPRHLIKEKRETATLKCYPIPRHDTVYWYQQGPGQDPQFLISFYEKMQSDKGSIPDRFSAQQFSDYHSELNMSSLELGDSALYFCASSILGTSGGRYQETQYFGPGTRLLVL.